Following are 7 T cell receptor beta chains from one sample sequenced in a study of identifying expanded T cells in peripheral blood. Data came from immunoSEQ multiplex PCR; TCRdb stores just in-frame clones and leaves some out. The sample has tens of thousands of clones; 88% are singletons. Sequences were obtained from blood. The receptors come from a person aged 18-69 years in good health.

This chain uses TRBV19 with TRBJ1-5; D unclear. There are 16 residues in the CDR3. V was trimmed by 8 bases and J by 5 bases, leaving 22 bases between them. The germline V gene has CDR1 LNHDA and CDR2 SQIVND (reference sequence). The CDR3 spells CASGPYWPPIYQPQHF. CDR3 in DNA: TGTGCCAGTGGCCCCTATTGGCCACCGATTTATCAGCCCCAGCATTTT.

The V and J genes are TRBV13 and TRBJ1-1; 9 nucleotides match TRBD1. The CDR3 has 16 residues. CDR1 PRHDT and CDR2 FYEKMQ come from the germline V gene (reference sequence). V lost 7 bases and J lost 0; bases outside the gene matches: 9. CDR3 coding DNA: TGTGCCAGCACCCTAGGGACAGGGCGCATGAACACTGAAGCTTTCTTT. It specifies CASTLGTGRMNTEAFF.

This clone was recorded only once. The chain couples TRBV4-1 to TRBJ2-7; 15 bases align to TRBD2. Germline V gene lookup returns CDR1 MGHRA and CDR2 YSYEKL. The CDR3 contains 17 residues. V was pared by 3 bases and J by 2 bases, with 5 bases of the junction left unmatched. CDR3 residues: CASSHGTSGGLPYEQYF. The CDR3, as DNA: TGCGCCAGCAGCCACGGGACTAGCGGGGGGCTTCCCTACGAGCAGTACTTC.

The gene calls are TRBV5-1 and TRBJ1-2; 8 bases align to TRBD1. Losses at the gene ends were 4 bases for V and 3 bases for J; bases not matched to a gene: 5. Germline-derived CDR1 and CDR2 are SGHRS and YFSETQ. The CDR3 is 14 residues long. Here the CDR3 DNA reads TGCGCCAGCAGCCGGAGGACAGGGCACTATGGCTACACCTTC. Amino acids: CASSRRTGHYGYTF.

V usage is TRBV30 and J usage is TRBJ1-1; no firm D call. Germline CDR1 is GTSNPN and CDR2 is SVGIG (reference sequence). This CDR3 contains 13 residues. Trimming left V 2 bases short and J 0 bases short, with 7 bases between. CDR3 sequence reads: CAWSPQMNTEAFF. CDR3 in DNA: TGTGCCTGGAGTCCCCAAATGAACACTGAAGCTTTCTTT.

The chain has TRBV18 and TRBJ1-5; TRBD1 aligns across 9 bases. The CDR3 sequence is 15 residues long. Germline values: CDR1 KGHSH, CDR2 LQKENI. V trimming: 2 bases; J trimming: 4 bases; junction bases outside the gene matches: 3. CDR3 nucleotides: TGTGCCAGCTCACCAGACGGGACAGGGAATCAGCCCCAGCATTTT. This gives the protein CASSPDGTGNQPQHF.

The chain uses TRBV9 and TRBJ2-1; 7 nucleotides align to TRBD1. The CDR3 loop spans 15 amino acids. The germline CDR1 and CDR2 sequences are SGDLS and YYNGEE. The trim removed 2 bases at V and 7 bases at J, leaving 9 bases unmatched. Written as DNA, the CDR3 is TGTGCCAGCAGCGTTGCTGGACAGGAAAGGAATGAGCAGTTCTTC. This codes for CASSVAGQERNEQFF.